The 27 T cell receptor beta chains given below trace back to one sample, sequenced in a study of blood T cells in healthy people across ages. A second about 7 to 11 cycle PCR used barcoded and J-beta primers. TCRdb re-called the 5' RACE reads with MiXCR, one entry per CDR3 protein. The sample comprises some 1.5 million distinct CDR3 sequences, roughly 28% of which are singletons, and less than 9.5% rests with the top ten. The material sequenced was blood. These TCRs come from a woman between 25 and 40 years old in good health.

The chain employs TRBV28 and TRBJ2-4; 7 nucleotides match TRBD2. J was trimmed by 1 base and V by 10 bases; bases with no gene match: 7. CDR3 length equals 14 residues. Germline V gene sequence: CDR1 MDHEN, CDR2 SYDVKM. CDR3 residues: CATFAGVAKNIQYF. The CDR3 region has the DNA TGTGCCACATTTGCGGGGGTGGCCAAAAACATTCAGTACTTC.

This clonotype was seen many times. The chain has TRBV15 and TRBJ2-1; weak D call: TRBD1 (5 bases). The CDR3 extends over 16 amino acids. From germline, CDR1 is LNHNV and CDR2 YYDKDF (reference sequence). V was pared by 2 bases and J by 5 bases, with 16 bases between. The CDR3 loop is CATSRHQNAGNNEQFF. CDR3 in DNA: TGTGCCACCAGCAGACACCAAAACGCAGGGAACAATGAGCAGTTCTTC.

This clonotype was counted only a few times. The V and J genes are TRBV12-5 and TRBJ2-2; 10 nucleotides align to TRBD1. The V gene end was trimmed by 5 bases and the J gene end by 4 bases; junction bases not matched to a gene: 7. Germline-derived CDR1 and CDR2 are LGHNT and FRNRAP. The CDR3 runs 16 residues. CDR3 DNA sequence: TGTGCTAGTGGTGCCGGACAGGGGGTGATCACCGGGGAGCTGTTTTTT. This translates into CASGAGQGVITGELFF.

This clonotype was seen more than once but under ten times. The V and J genes are TRBV2 and TRBJ1-2; D call uncertain. The CDR3 runs 13 residues. Germline V gene lookup returns CDR1 SNHLY and CDR2 FYNNEI. Deletions cut 4 bases from V and 6 bases from J, with 12 bases between. The CDR3 here is CASSVQAEDGYTF. The CDR3 DNA reads TGTGCCAGCAGTGTCCAGGCTGAGGATGGCTACACCTTC.

This chain connects TRBV7-2 to TRBJ2-1, with 8 bases fitting TRBD2. Germline V gene data show CDR1 as SGHTA and CDR2 as FQGNSA. Trimming at V came to 5 bases and at J to 6 bases, leaving 9 bases not matched to a gene. This CDR3 spans 15 amino acids. CDR3 sequence reads: CASSLYRSGGNEQFF. Written as DNA, the CDR3 is TGTGCCAGCAGCCTCTATAGGAGCGGGGGCAATGAGCAGTTCTTC.

The V gene is TRBV9, the J gene TRBJ2-3, with D unresolved. V was shortened by 0 bases and J by 4 bases, with 9 bases between the two germline ends. The CDR3 spans 14 residues. Germline V gene lookup returns CDR1 SGDLS and CDR2 YYNGEE. CDR3 protein: CASSVAMVADTQYF. DNA of the CDR3: TGTGCCAGCAGCGTAGCTATGGTTGCAGATACGCAGTATTTT. Supplemented by reference TRBV9 and TRBJ2-3, the full variable domain reads DSGVTQTPKHLITATGQRVTLRCSPRSGDLSVYWYQQSLDQGLQFLIQYYNGEERAKGNILERFSAQQFPDLHSELNLSSLELGDSALYFCASSVAMVADTQYFGPGTRLTVL.

On this clonotype itself: The junction differs from germline at one of its ends, possibly a read error. The J gene is TRBJ1-6, the V gene TRBV4-1, with 9 bases identical to TRBD1. The length of the CDR3 is 16 residues. The V gene's germline CDR1 is MGHRA and CDR2 YSYEKL. The CDR3 sequence: CASSQDGTGYNSPLHF. The CDR3, as DNA: TGCGCCAGCAGTCAAGATGGGACAGGGTATAATTCACCCCTCCACTTT.

This chain joins TRBV20-1 and TRBJ2-7, with 8 nucleotides matching TRBD1. The CDR3 sequence is 15 residues long. V shed 0 bases, J shed 2 bases, and the junction held 6 bases outside the gene matches. Looked up from germline, CDR1 is DFQATT and CDR2 is SNEGSKA (reference sequence). Here the CDR3 reads CSARDGQGRTYEQYF. DNA of the CDR3: TGCAGTGCTAGAGACGGACAGGGTAGAACCTACGAGCAGTACTTC.

As regards this clonotype: This clone may be a read error of a much larger clone one base away. The V and J genes are TRBV10-3 and TRBJ2-7, with 8 bases fitting TRBD2. The CDR3 loop spans 15 amino acids. V gave up 3 bases and J gave up 7 bases; unmatched junction bases: 11. CDR1 and CDR2 from the germline V gene are ENHRY and SYGVKD. CDR3 DNA sequence: TGTGCCATCAGTGACCCGGGGGGGCCTAGGGATGAGCAGTACTTC. Protein sequence: CAISDPGGPRDEQYF.

As to this clonotype: The junction does not match germline at one end; this may be a read error. This chain uses TRBV25-1 with TRBJ1-1; D call uncertain. The CDR3 is made up of 14 amino acids. Germline-derived CDR1 and CDR2 are MGHDK and SYGVNS. The CDR3 region is CASSAYTQNTEALF. CDR3 sequence (DNA): TGTGCCAGCAGTGCATATACTCAGAACACTGAAGCTCTCTTT.

This clonotype was found many times. The chain couples TRBV2 to TRBJ1-2; D is unclear. Between the trimmed V and J ends, which lost 7 bases and 1 base, there was a span of 7 bases. The CDR3 length is 12 residues. CDR1 is SNHLY, CDR2 FYNNEI, per germline. The CDR3 DNA reads as TGTGCCAGCAACGCCCGTAACTATGGCTACACCTTC. It codes for CASNARNYGYTF. Based on the CDR3 plus reference TRBV2 and TRBJ1-2, the full variable domain is EPEVTQTPSHQVTQMGQEVILRCVPISNHLYFYWYRQILGQKVEFLVSFYNNEISEKSEIFDDQFSVERPDGSNFTLKIRSTKLEDSAMYFCASNARNYGYTFGSGTRLTVV.

The chain is built from TRBV29-1 and TRBJ2-3; unclear D gene. Germline-derived CDR1 and CDR2 are SQVTM and ANQGSEA. There are 13 residues in the CDR3. The V end was cut by 6 bases, the J end by 4 bases, with 14 bases between. For the CDR3, the DNA is TGCAGCGTCAAGACGGTCCTCTCAGATACGCAGTATTTT. This sequence encodes CSVKTVLSDTQYF.

The sample holds many counts of this clonotype. The genes are TRBV6-5 and TRBJ1-2; the match to TRBD1 covers 7 bases. The ends lost 5 bases at V and 0 bases at J; junction bases unmatched: 3. The CDR3 extends over 14 amino acids. Germline V gene lookup returns CDR1 MNHEY and CDR2 SVGAGI. The CDR3 protein is CASSPGTANYGYTF. CDR3 coding DNA: TGTGCCAGCAGTCCCGGGACAGCTAACTATGGCTACACCTTC.

The chain employs TRBV12-3 or TRBV12-4 and TRBJ2-7, with TRBD1 matching over 8 bases. Trimming removed 8 bases from V and 4 bases from J; junction bases left unmatched: 7. The CDR3 extends over 13 amino acids. The DNA of the CDR3 is TGTGCCAGCCAGAAGACAGGGGCTTACGAGCAGTACTTC. The encoded protein is CASQKTGAYEQYF.

J is TRBJ2-7 and V is TRBV28; D gene ambiguous. Germline V gene data show CDR1 as MDHEN and CDR2 as SYDVKM. V was shortened by 4 bases and J by 4 bases, with 17 bases between the two germline ends. CDR3 length: 15 amino acids. In DNA, the CDR3 is TGTGCCAGCAGTTCTACATTGGGTCGTGGTTACGAGCAGTACTTC. Translated, it gives CASSSTLGRGYEQYF.

The chain has TRBV12-3 or TRBV12-4 and TRBJ2-3; D possibly corresponds to TRBD1 (5 bases). V shed 2 bases and J shed 2 bases, with 11 bases lying between them. The CDR3 covers 15 residues. The CDR3 DNA reads TGTGCCAGCAGTTTACAGGGCCTCACCACAGATACGCAGTATTTT. Protein product: CASSLQGLTTDTQYF.

This clonotype was seen many times. This chain connects TRBV20-1 to TRBJ2-3, with D possibly TRBD2 on 5 matching bases. Germline loops: CDR1 DFQATT, CDR2 SNEGSKA (reference sequence). The V gene lost 1 base and the J gene lost 0 bases, with 8 bases spanning the gap. The CDR3 has 14 residues. This CDR3 is CSARAQRSTDTQYF. The DNA of the CDR3 is TGCAGTGCTAGAGCTCAGCGGAGCACAGATACGCAGTATTTT.

This clonotype was counted at least ten times. V usage is TRBV12-3 or TRBV12-4 and J usage is TRBJ2-7; no definite D call. Trimming took off 5 bases at V and 4 bases at J, with 9 bases between the two ends. The CDR3 spans 12 residues. In DNA form, the CDR3 reads TGTGCCAGCAGTCTCGACTGGTACGAGCAGTACTTC. This gives the protein CASSLDWYEQYF.

This clonotype appeared a few times. J is TRBJ2-7 and V is TRBV7-2; 10 bases fit TRBD2. Trimming removed 3 bases from V and 2 bases from J; junction bases left unmatched: 10. Germline V lookup: CDR1 SGHTA, CDR2 FQGNSA. The CDR3 is 17 residues long. The CDR3 sequence is CASSFRMIAGGAYEQYF. The CDR3 nucleotides are TGTGCCAGCAGCTTCCGAATGATAGCGGGAGGCGCCTACGAGCAGTACTTC.

V is TRBV3-1 and J is TRBJ2-5, with unresolved D. Germline V CDR1 and CDR2: LGHDT, YNNKEL (reference sequence). The CDR3 runs to 11 residues. V dropped 2 bases and J dropped 6 bases, with 4 bases sitting between them. CDR3 nucleotide sequence: TGTGCCAGCAGCCAATACCAGACCCAGTACTTC. This translates into CASSQYQTQYF.

This clonotype was found many times. The chain has TRBV7-2 and TRBJ2-6; D not certain. V gave up 6 bases and J gave up 0 bases, with 9 bases separating them. The CDR3 sequence is 15 residues long. Per the germline V gene, CDR1 is SGHTA and CDR2 is FQGNSA. The CDR3 nucleotides are TGTGCCAGCAGTTCGACGAGCTCTGGGGCCAACGTCCTGACTTTC. Translation: CASSSTSSGANVLTF.

As regards this clonotype: An end of the junction does not agree with germline; a read error may underlie this. The chain links TRBV12-3 or TRBV12-4 to TRBJ1-6; tentatively, D is TRBD1 (5 bases). This CDR3 spans 13 amino acids. CDR3 loop: CASSIRDNPPLHF. The CDR3 DNA is TGTGCCAGCAGTATCAGGGATAATCCACCCCTCCACTTT.

The chain joins TRBV10-3 to TRBJ2-1; 11 bases match TRBD2. V trimming: 10 bases; J trimming: 3 bases; junction bases outside the gene matches: 8. CDR1 is ENHRY and CDR2 is SYGVKD in the germline V gene. The CDR3 sequence is 15 residues long. This chain's CDR3 is CATQPGLAVYNEQFF. The CDR3 nucleotides read TGTGCCACTCAGCCGGGACTAGCGGTCTACAATGAGCAGTTCTTC.

This clonotype was seen a handful of times. In nucleotides, the CDR3 is TGTGCCAGCAGCGTCCTTTCCGCTAGCACTGAGCAGTTCTTC. Translating it yields CASSVLSASTEQFF. The chain uses TRBV9 and TRBJ2-1; possibly TRBD2 for D (5 bases). The V and J ends lost 2 bases and 9 bases respectively, with 15 bases between them. CDR1 is SGDLS, CDR2 YYNGEE, per germline. The CDR3 runs to 14 residues.

V usage is TRBV3-1 and J usage is TRBJ2-7; TRBD2 aligns across 8 bases. The V and J ends lost 4 bases and 4 bases, in that order; junction bases with no gene match: 6. Germline loops: CDR1 LGHDT, CDR2 YNNKEL (reference sequence). There are 14 residues in the CDR3. Here the CDR3 reads CASSPRGAGYEQYF. The CDR3 DNA is TGTGCCAGCAGCCCGCGGGGGGCCGGATACGAGCAGTACTTC.

There are many counts of this clonotype. The chain uses TRBV4-1 and TRBJ2-7, with TRBD1 matching 8 bases. The V and J ends lost 3 bases and 2 bases, in that order; junction bases with no gene match: 3. Germline V gene data show CDR1 as MGHRA and CDR2 as YSYEKL. The CDR3 contains 14 residues. CDR3 DNA: TGCGCCAGCAGCCAGGAGGACAGGGCCTACGAGCAGTACTTC. Translation gives CASSQEDRAYEQYF.

CDR3 in amino acids: CASSLGSAMGGYTF. The CDR3 DNA sequence: TGTGCCAGCAGCTTGGGCAGCGCCATGGGGGGCTACACCTTC. The chain recombines TRBV5-6 with TRBJ1-2; D is undetermined. Germline V gene lookup returns CDR1 SGHDT and CDR2 YYEEEE. V was clipped by 0 bases and J by 8 bases, with 14 bases between them. The CDR3 runs 14 residues.